This T cell receptor (beta chain) was documented in a study of T-cell memory formation after mild COVID-19. Study as a whole: Across donors, TCR clusters were largely donor specific.

Comment on this clonotype: What it binds is unknown.

Via MiXCR, TCRdb re-called the 5' RACE reads, giving one row per CDR3 protein. The table lists 210,000 or so distinct CDR3 sequences, around 18% of them singletons. Germline V lookup: CDR1 MNHEY, CDR2 SVGAGI. The CDR3 contains 17 residues. The V end lost 5 bases, the J end lost 0 bases, and 14 bases lay between the germline ends. Whole-study findings and limits: Chiefly within CM and EM were the contracting CD4+ clones; CD8+ ones were within EMRA.

The source of this sequence is an adult woman who had mild COVID-19 (a few samples of this study predate the infection). Cell type and time point are not known. The chain recombines TRBV6-5 with TRBJ1-6; D might be TRBD1 (6 bases). The sample taken for sequencing was PBMCs or a T cell subset sorted from them (not recorded which). CDR3 sequence reads: CASSNGQPPSYNSPLHF. The CDR3 DNA follows: TGTGCCAGCAGTAACGGACAGCCTCCCTCCTATAATTCACCCCTCCACTTT.